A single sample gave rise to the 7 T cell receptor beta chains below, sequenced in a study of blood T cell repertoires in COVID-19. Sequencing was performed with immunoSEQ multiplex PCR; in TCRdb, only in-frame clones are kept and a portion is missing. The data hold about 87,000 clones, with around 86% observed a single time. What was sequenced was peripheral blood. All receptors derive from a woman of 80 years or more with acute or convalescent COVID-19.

CDR3 protein: CASSVGGGGAEETQYF. The CDR3, as DNA: TGTGCCAGCAGCGTCGGGGGCGGGGGGGCCGAAGAGACCCAGTACTTC. This chain links TRBV9 with TRBJ2-5; 9 nucleotides align to TRBD2. Germline CDR1 SGDLS, CDR2 YYNGEE. With V trimmed by 2 bases and J by 3 bases, 8 bases remained unmatched. The CDR3 extends over 16 amino acids.

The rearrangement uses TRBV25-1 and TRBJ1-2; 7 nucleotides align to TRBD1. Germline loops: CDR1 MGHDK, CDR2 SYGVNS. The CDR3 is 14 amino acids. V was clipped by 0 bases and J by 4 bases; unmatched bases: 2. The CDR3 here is CASSEYQGGYGYTF. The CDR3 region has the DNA TGTGCCAGCAGTGAATATCAGGGGGGCTATGGCTACACCTTC.

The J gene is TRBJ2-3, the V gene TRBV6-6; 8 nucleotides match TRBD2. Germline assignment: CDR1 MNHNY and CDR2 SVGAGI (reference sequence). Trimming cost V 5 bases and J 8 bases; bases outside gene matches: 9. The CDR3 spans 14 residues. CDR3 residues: CASSQTSGLGTQYF. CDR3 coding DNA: TGTGCCAGCAGTCAAACTAGCGGTCTGGGTACGCAGTATTTT.

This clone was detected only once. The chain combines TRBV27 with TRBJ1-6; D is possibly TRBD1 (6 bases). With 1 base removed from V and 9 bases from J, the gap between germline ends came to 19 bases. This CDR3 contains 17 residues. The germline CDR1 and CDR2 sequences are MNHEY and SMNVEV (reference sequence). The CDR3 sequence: CASSLLMTGTKPSPLHF. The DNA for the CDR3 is TGTGCCAGCAGTTTATTAATGACCGGGACAAAACCTTCACCCCTCCACTTT.

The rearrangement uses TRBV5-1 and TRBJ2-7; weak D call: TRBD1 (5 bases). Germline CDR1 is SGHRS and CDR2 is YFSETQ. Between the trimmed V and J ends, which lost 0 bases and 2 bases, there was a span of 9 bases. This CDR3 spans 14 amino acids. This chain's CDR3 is CASSLAPGPYEQYF. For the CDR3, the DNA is TGCGCCAGCAGCTTGGCTCCAGGGCCCTACGAGCAGTACTTC.

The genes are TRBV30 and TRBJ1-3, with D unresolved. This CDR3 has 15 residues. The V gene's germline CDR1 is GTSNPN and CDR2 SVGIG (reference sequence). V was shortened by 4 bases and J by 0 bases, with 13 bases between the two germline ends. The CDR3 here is CAWTSTPSSGNTIYF. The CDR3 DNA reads TGTGCCTGGACTTCGACACCCAGCTCTGGAAACACCATATATTTT.

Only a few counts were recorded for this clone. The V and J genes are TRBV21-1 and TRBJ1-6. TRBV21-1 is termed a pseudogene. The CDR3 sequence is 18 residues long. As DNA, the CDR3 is TGTGCCAGCAGCACAAACCCCCCCGAGACTGGGAGTCGTTCACCCCTCCACTTT. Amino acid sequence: CASSTNPPETGSRSPLHF.